Below, 4 T cell receptor beta chains from the same sample are listed, as sequenced in a study of T-cell memory formation after mild COVID-19. TCRdb independently ran MiXCR on the 5' RACE reads; one entry per CDR3 protein. The data contain some 450,000 distinct CDR3 sequences, around 19% of them singletons. What was sequenced was PBMCs or a T cell subset sorted from them (not recorded which). These receptors all come from an adult woman who had mild COVID-19 (a few samples of this study predate the infection). Cell type and time point are not known.

This sequence joins TRBV5-1 and TRBJ2-3; D tentatively reads TRBD1 or TRBD2 (6 bases each). The CDR3 is made up of 15 amino acids. V gave up 6 bases and J gave up 0 bases, with 14 bases separating them. Germline V lookup: CDR1 SGHRS, CDR2 YFSETQ. CDR3: CASTYQGGSTDTQYF. The CDR3 region has the DNA TGCGCCAGCACCTACCAAGGGGGGAGCACAGATACGCAGTATTTT.

The chain recombines TRBV4-1 with TRBJ2-5; the D gene is possibly TRBD1 (5 bases). CDR1 and CDR2 from the germline V gene are MGHRA and YSYEKL. The V and J ends lost 0 bases and 0 bases respectively, with 14 bases between them. The CDR3 is 17 amino acids. The CDR3 sequence is CASSQDRAGSYQETQYF. The CDR3 nucleotides read TGCGCCAGCAGCCAAGATCGAGCAGGGTCTTACCAAGAGACCCAGTACTTC.

This clonotype was recorded a few times. The V call is TRBV19, the J call TRBJ2-7; 11 nucleotides agree with TRBD2. The CDR3 contains 12 residues. CDR1 and CDR2 from the germline V gene are LNHDA and SQIVND (reference sequence). J lost 7 bases, V lost 7 bases, and 3 bases had no gene match. CDR3 DNA sequence: TGTGCCAGTATGCGACTAGCGGGAGAGCAGTACTTC. It encodes CASMRLAGEQYF. The whole variable domain, filled in from reference TRBV19 and TRBJ2-7, reads DGGITQSPKYLFRKEGQNVTLSCEQNLNHDAMYWYRQDPGQGLRLIYYSQIVNDFQKGDIAEGYSVSREKKESFPLTVTSAQKNPTAFYLCASMRLAGEQYFGPGTRLTVT.

This clonotype was detected a few times. The gene calls are TRBV9 and TRBJ2-1; 9 bases line up with TRBD2. CDR1 is SGDLS, CDR2 YYNGEE, per germline. The CDR3 is 14 residues long. Unmatched junction bases numbered 5, after V lost 8 bases and J lost 2 bases. In DNA, the CDR3 is TGTGCCAGTGCGGGAGGGGTAACCTACAATGAGCAGTTCTTC. Residues: CASAGGVTYNEQFF.